The entry below gives a single TCR beta chain sequence along with its context. The source of the sample is a study of technical replicates of blood from a handful of donors. J lost 12 bases, V lost 3 bases, and 5 bases had no gene match. The CDR3 sequence is 13 residues long. The V gene's germline CDR1 is SNHLY and CDR2 FYNNEI. Clones were sequenced by immunoSEQ multiplex PCR, and TCRdb holds only the in-frame ones, with some missing. Seen here are just over 70,000 clones, roughly 94% observed once, and the top ten hold about 0.4%. This TCR came from a human donor in good health. Specimen: T cells isolated from PBMCs. This sequence joins TRBV2 and TRBJ1-1, with 12 bases that match TRBD1. The DNA of the CDR3 is TGTGCCAGCAGTGATACGGGACAGGGGGCAACTTTCTTT. Translating gives CASSDTGQGATFF.